This TCR beta chain is from a study of T-cell reconstitution after alpha-beta-depleted transplantation in children. Researchers prepared the TCRbeta library using unique molecular identifiers, the study reports. TCRdb analysed the PCR reads with MiXCR anew, one entry per CDR3 protein. The table shows a few hundred thousand distinct CDR3 sequences, with 27% occurring only once. The CDR3 consists of 14 residues. V lost 3 bases to trimming and J lost 5 bases; unmatched junction nucleotides: 5. Germline CDR1 reads SGDLS; CDR2 reads YYNGEE. Remarks on this clonotype: What it binds is unknown.

General study findings and limits: After transplant, at about two months, alpha-beta T cells were reportedly derived from several hundred expanded graft clones. A year post-transplant, T-cell counts and diversity derived mostly from newly produced T cells. Recipient T cells and thymic progenitors that survived were the source of the high TCRbeta diversity seen at day 60 in some patients.

The chain has TRBV9 and TRBJ2-5, with 9 positions matching TRBD2. The sequence derives from a boy younger than two with Wiskott-Aldrich syndrome, due to receive a stem cell transplant. The starting material was PBMCs, obtained before TCRalphabeta/CD19-depleted stem cell transplant. In nucleotides, the CDR3 is TGTGCCAGCAGCGAAGGACTAGCGAAGGAGACCCAGTACTTC. Residues: CASSEGLAKETQYF.